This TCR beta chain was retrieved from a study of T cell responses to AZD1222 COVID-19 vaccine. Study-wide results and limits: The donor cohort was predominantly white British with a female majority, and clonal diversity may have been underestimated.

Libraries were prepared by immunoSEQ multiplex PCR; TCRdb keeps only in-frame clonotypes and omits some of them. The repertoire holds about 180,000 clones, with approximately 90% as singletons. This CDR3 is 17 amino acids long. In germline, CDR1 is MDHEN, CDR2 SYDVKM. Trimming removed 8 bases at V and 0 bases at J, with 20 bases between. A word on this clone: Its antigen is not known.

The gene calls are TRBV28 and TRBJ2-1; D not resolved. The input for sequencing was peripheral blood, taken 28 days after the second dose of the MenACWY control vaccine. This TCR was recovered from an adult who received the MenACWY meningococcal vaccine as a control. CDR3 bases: TGTGCCAGCGTTAGCTTAGGGCCCACCACCTCCTACAATGAGCAGTTCTTC. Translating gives CASVSLGPTTSYNEQFF. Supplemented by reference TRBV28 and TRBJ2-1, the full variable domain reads DVKVTQSSRYLVKRTGEKVFLECVQDMDHENMFWYRQDPGLGLRLIYFSYDVKMKEKGDIPEGYSVSREKKERFSLILESASTNQTSMYLCASVSLGPTTSYNEQFFGPGTRLTVL.